This TCR beta chain stems from a study of cytomegalovirus exposure and HLA in healthy donors. The study, taken as a whole, reports: TRBV6-2, TRBV6-3 and other indistinguishable V segments were excluded. In a later analysis, V- and J-gene trimming of beta chains associated with a DCLRE1C missense variant, replicated independently. Follow-up analysis seemed to connect common viral pathogens with several of the most significant clusters identified.

Nominally healthy donors were sampled, though unrecorded immune exposures were likely. Points on this clone: Its antigen is undetermined.

PCR was performed using 60 Vbeta and 13 Jbeta primers. The data were produced by immunoSEQ multiplex PCR, yet TCRdb's version contains in-frame clones alone and is incomplete. The table has over 150,000 clones, around 75% seen once; the top ten hold 2.9%. V was shortened by 2 bases and J by 7 bases, with 18 bases between the two germline ends. The germline V gene has CDR1 MNHEY and CDR2 SVGAGI. This CDR3 has 16 amino acids. This receptor was taken from a male donor in good health and CMV-seronegative. V gene TRBV6-5 combines with J gene TRBJ2-1, with a possible D match to TRBD1 (6 bases). The sample comprised PBMCs. CDR3 loop: CASSYGGGVAYNEQFF. The CDR3 region has the DNA TGTGCCAGCAGTTACGGGGGCGGAGTCGCGTATAATGAGCAGTTCTTC.